The source of this TCR beta chain is a study of cytomegalovirus exposure and HLA in healthy donors. Study findings and constraints: Confirmation in vitro established that a few CMV-associated chains were specific for CMV antigens.

J gave up 2 bases and V 5 bases, and 12 bases lay outside the gene matches. The CDR3 is 16 amino acids. Germline V gene data show CDR1 as SGHDN and CDR2 as FVKESK. A multiplex PCR was run with 60 Vbeta primers and 13 Jbeta primers. Generated by immunoSEQ multiplex PCR, the TCRdb table keeps only in-frame clones and is missing some. Of about 190,000 clones in the sample, under 85% were seen once. As for this clone: Its antigen is undetermined.

The sequenced material came from PBMCs. The receptor's source is a woman aged 18-29 years in good health and CMV-seronegative. The V and J genes are TRBV14 and TRBJ2-7; TRBD2 matches at 7 bases. The DNA of the CDR3 is TGTGCCAGCAGCGCTCTTCGGGCGGGAGTGGCCTACGAGCAGTACTTC. It is translated as CASSALRAGVAYEQYF. Using reference TRBV14 and TRBJ2-7 for the parts outside the CDR3, the full variable domain is EAGVTQFPSHSVIEKGQTVTLRCDPISGHDNLYWYRRVMGKEIKFLLHFVKESKQDESGMPNNRFLAERTGGTYSTLKVQPAELEDSGVYFCASSALRAGVAYEQYFGPGTRLTVT.